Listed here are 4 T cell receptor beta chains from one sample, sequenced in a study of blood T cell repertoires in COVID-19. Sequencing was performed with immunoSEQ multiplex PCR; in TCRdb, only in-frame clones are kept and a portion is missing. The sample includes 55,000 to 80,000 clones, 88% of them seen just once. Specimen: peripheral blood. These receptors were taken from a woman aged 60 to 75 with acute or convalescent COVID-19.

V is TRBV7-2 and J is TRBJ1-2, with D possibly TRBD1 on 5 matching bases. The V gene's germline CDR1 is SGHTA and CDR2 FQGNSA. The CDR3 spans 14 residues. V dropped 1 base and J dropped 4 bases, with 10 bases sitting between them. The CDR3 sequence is CASSLDVRVYGYTF. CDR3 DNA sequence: TGTGCCAGCAGCTTAGATGTCAGGGTCTATGGCTACACCTTC. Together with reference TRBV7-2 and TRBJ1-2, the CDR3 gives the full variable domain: GAGVSQSPSNKVTEKGKDVELRCDPISGHTALYWYRQSLGQGLEFLIYFQGNSAPDKSGLPSDRFSAERTGGSVSTLTIQRTQQEDSAVYLCASSLDVRVYGYTFGSGTRLTVV.

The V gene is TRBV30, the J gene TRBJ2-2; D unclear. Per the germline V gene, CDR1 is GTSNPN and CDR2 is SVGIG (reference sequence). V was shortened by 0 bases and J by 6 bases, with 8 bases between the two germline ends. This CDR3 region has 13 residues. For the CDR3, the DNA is TGTGCCTGGAGTGTAAGTCGCGCCGGGGAGCTGTTTTTT. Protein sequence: CAWSVSRAGELFF.

The DNA of the CDR3 is TGTGCCAGCAGTCTCGGACTAGGTGGCTATGAGCAGTTCTTC. Translating it yields CASSLGLGGYEQFF. The chain recombines TRBV11-2 with TRBJ2-1; 7 bases map to TRBD2. CDR3 length equals 14 residues. V was clipped by 6 bases and J by 8 bases; unmatched bases: 10. CDR1 is SGHAT and CDR2 is FQNNGV in the germline V gene.

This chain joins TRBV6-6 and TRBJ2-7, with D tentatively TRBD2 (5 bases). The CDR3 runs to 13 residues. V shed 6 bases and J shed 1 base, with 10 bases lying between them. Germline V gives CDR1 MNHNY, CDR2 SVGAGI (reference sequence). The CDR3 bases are TGTGCCAGCAGCCGGACTCGTTCCTACGAGCAGTACGTC. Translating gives CASSRTRSYEQYV.